Below are 8 T cell receptor beta chains sequenced from a single sample in a study of chemoradiotherapy in HPV16-positive cancers. Produced via immunoSEQ multiplex PCR; TCRdb's table is partial and in-frame only. The sample lists about 12,000 clones, 90% occurring once. Sample collection occurred from a patient who underwent chemoradiotherapy. The receptors stem from a human donor with HPV-associated anogenital cancer.

V and J are TRBV5-1 and TRBJ2-1; TRBD1 or TRBD2 may be the D gene (5 bases each). V shed 1 base and J shed 9 bases, with 14 bases lying between them. In germline, CDR1 is SGHRS, CDR2 YFSETQ. This CDR3 spans 14 amino acids. The CDR3 DNA follows: TGCGCCAGCAGCTTGTATACCGGGACGAGTGAGCAGTTCTTC. This codes for CASSLYTGTSEQFF.

V and J are TRBV4-2 and TRBJ2-7, with a possible D match to TRBD2 (6 bases). CDR3 size: 15 residues. Germline assignment: CDR1 LGHNA and CDR2 YNFKEQ. The germline V and J ends were trimmed by 1 base and 3 bases, with 13 bases remaining between them. CDR3 sequence (DNA): TGTGCCAGCAGCCAAGGTTCGGGAGAGGACTACGAGCAGTACTTC. Amino acid sequence: CASSQGSGEDYEQYF.

V gene TRBV5-1 combines with J gene TRBJ1-2; TRBD1 might be the D (6 bases). CDR3 length: 16 amino acids. Germline lookup yields CDR1 SGHRS and CDR2 YFSETQ. The V and J ends lost 4 bases and 7 bases respectively, with 23 bases between them. The CDR3 nucleotides read TGCGCCAGCAGCCTAGGACAGCCGCCTCGCAATCTTGGCTACACCTTC. Amino acid sequence: CASSLGQPPRNLGYTF.

The chain couples TRBV7-9 to TRBJ1-5; D not resolved. The CDR3 is 14 amino acids. V gave up 4 bases and J gave up 6 bases, with 13 bases separating them. Germline values: CDR1 SEHNR, CDR2 FQNEAQ (reference sequence). As DNA, the CDR3 is TGTGCCAGCAGCTCGGACGGCCCGGGTCAGCCCCAGCATTTT. This gives the protein CASSSDGPGQPQHF.

The rearrangement uses TRBV7-9 and TRBJ1-1; TRBD1 agrees at 10 bases. The CDR3 has 14 amino acids. Germline V gene lookup returns CDR1 SEHNR and CDR2 FQNEAQ (reference sequence). V lost 6 bases and J lost 4; bases outside the gene matches: 5. DNA of the CDR3: TGTGCCAGCAGACAAAGACAGGGGGCCACTGAAGCTTTCTTT. Translating it yields CASRQRQGATEAFF.

The chain carries TRBV11-3 and TRBJ2-3; no clear D gene. This CDR3 has 14 residues. Trimming left V 1 base short and J 0 bases short, with 5 bases between. From germline, CDR1 is SGHNT and CDR2 YENEEA. CDR3 amino acids: CASSLGPSTDTQYF. In nucleotides, the CDR3 is TGTGCCAGCAGCTTAGGCCCTAGCACAGATACGCAGTATTTT. Full variable domain (missing parts from reference TRBV11-3 and TRBJ2-3): EAGVVQSPRYKIIEKKQPVAFWCNPISGHNTLYWYLQNLGQGPELLIRYENEEAVDDSQLPKDRFSAERLKGVDSTLKIQPAELGDSAVYLCASSLGPSTDTQYFGPGTRLTVL.

V gene TRBV2 combines with J gene TRBJ1-6; 7 nucleotides align to TRBD1. Germline V lookup: CDR1 SNHLY, CDR2 FYNNEI. The CDR3 contains 12 residues. Trimming cost V 4 bases and J 19 bases; bases outside gene matches: 10. CDR3 in amino acids: CASSVPGPGGHF. The CDR3 DNA reads as TGTGCCAGCAGTGTCCCCGGGCCAGGGGGACACTTT.

This sequence joins TRBV10-3 and TRBJ1-5, with 8 positions matching TRBD1. The ends lost 0 bases at V and 10 bases at J; junction bases unmatched: 8. This CDR3 contains 15 residues. Germline values: CDR1 ENHRY, CDR2 SYGVKD. The DNA of the CDR3 is TGTGCCATCAGTGAGTCAGGACAGGGTATTTTTCCCCAGCATTTT. Amino acid sequence: CAISESGQGIFPQHF.